This T cell receptor (beta chain) was sequenced during a study of radiation and T cells in renal cell carcinoma. Libraries were prepared by immunoSEQ multiplex PCR; TCRdb keeps only in-frame clonotypes and omits some of them. Found here are about 100,000 clones, more than 65% of them singletons; the top ten hold approximately 6.9%. General study results and limits: No pretreatment tumor biopsies were available for baseline clonotypes. From baseline, blood top tumor clonotypes peaked at 2 weeks post-radiation.

The time point: blood 4 weeks post-SBRT, at nephrectomy. Noted treatment: 15 Gy SBRT to primary tumor, nephrectomy 4 weeks later. Nephrectomy followed 15 Gy stereotactic body radiation by 4 weeks. Radiation-treated patients gave blood at baseline, week 2 and week 4. Germline lookup yields CDR1 SEHNR and CDR2 FQNEAQ (reference sequence). V lost 1 base, J lost 3 bases, and 10 bases lay in between. The CDR3 has 14 residues. Note on this clone: Its antigen is as yet unknown.

The V and J genes are TRBV7-9 and TRBJ2-7; D is unresolved. Sequencing used blood, obtained from a patient whose treatment included radiotherapy and nephrectomy. This clonotype was sampled from a man between 60 and 75 years old with renal cell carcinoma. CDR3 in amino acids: CASSLVQSSYEQYF. CDR3 DNA: TGTGCCAGCAGCTTAGTACAGTCTAGCTACGAGCAGTACTTC.